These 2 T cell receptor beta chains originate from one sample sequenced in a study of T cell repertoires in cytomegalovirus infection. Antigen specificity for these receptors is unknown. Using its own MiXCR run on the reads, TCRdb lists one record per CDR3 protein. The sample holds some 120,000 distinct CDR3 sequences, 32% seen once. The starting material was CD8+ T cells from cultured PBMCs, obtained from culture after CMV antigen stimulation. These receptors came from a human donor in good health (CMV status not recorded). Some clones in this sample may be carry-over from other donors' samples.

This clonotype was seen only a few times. The DNA of the CDR3 is TGCAGCGTTGAAGATCTACAAGACTCTGGAAACACCATATATTTT. It yields the protein CSVEDLQDSGNTIYF. The chain joins TRBV29-1 to TRBJ1-3; no firm D call. Trimming removed 0 bases from V and 0 bases from J, with 9 bases in between. The germline CDR1 and CDR2 sequences are SQVTM and ANQGSEA. CDR3 length: 15 residues.

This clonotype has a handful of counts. CDR3 region: CASREGSGGPQETQYF. CDR3 nucleotide sequence: TGTGCCAGCAGGGAGGGCAGCGGGGGCCCCCAAGAGACCCAGTACTTC. V is TRBV7-6 and J is TRBJ2-5; 8 bases map to TRBD2. Trimming cost V 6 bases and J 1 base; bases outside gene matches: 10. The CDR3 is made up of 16 amino acids. The germline CDR1 and CDR2 sequences are SGHVS and FNYEAQ.